This T cell receptor (beta chain) was sequenced for a study of metastatic and nonmetastatic thyroid tumors. Prior to thyroid surgery, none of the patients had received any treatment. This clone is medium-sized by share. V was shortened by 3 bases and J by 0 bases, with 9 bases between the two germline ends. The CDR3 is 15 residues long. Using MiXCR, TCRdb reanalyzed the PCR reads. The sample has just under 20,000 clones; roughly 22% are singletons. Sequencing input: tumor tissue. This receptor was taken from a male donor with papillary thyroid cancer or a benign thyroid nodule (not recorded which). Some clones in this sample may be carry-over from other donors' samples. The chain is built from TRBV12-3 or TRBV12-4 and TRBJ1-3; D gene uncertain. The CDR3 reads CASSFSDYSGNTIYF. The CDR3 region has the DNA TGTGCCAGCAGTTTTTCGGACTACTCTGGAAACACCATATATTTT.